This passage covers 27 T cell receptor beta chains from one sample sequenced in a study of blood T cell repertoires in COVID-19. Using immunoSEQ multiplex PCR, the repertoire was profiled, and TCRdb retains in-frame clones only, with some absent. Among hundreds of thousands of clones listed, around 90% were seen once. The sample was peripheral blood. These receptors were taken from a man aged 18 to 35 with active or convalescent COVID-19.

The chain combines TRBV19 with TRBJ2-7; 7 positions match TRBD1. With V trimmed by 5 bases and J by 3 bases, 7 bases remained unmatched. Germline V gene sequence: CDR1 LNHDA, CDR2 SQIVND (reference sequence). The CDR3 runs 14 residues. The CDR3 is CASSYRGSSYEQYF. The CDR3 coding sequence is TGTGCCAGTAGTTACAGGGGATCGAGCTACGAGCAGTACTTC.

Here the CDR3 reads CASSQDGGVQWPQHF. In DNA form, the CDR3 reads TGTGCCAGCAGCCAAGACGGGGGAGTACAGTGGCCCCAGCATTTT. This chain joins TRBV4-2 and TRBJ1-5; maybe TRBD1 (5 bases). Germline-derived CDR1 and CDR2 are LGHNA and YNFKEQ. With 0 bases removed from V and 9 bases from J, the gap between germline ends came to 15 bases. The CDR3 consists of 15 residues.

V is TRBV7-9 and J is TRBJ1-1; a possible D gene is TRBD1 (6 bases). Germline CDR1 reads SEHNR; CDR2 reads FQNEAQ (reference sequence). This CDR3 spans 15 amino acids. Trimming stripped 5 bases from V and 6 bases from J, with 19 bases between. CDR3 amino acids: CASSPAFGTPPEAFF. The CDR3 DNA reads as TGTGCCAGCAGCCCGGCGTTCGGGACACCCCCTGAAGCTTTCTTT.

The J gene is TRBJ2-3, the V gene TRBV25-1; D is perhaps TRBD1 (5 bases). Germline assignment: CDR1 MGHDK and CDR2 SYGVNS. Trimming removed 1 base from V and 1 base from J, with 12 bases in between. The length of the CDR3 is 16 residues. The CDR3, as DNA: TGTGCCAGCAGTGAATTTCAGGGTAGAGGCACAGATACGCAGTATTTT. Amino acids: CASSEFQGRGTDTQYF.

The rearrangement joins TRBV6-5 to TRBJ2-3, with D tentatively TRBD2 (6 bases). Germline V gene sequence: CDR1 MNHEY, CDR2 SVGAGI. The CDR3 loop spans 13 amino acids. V was trimmed by 5 bases and J by 2 bases, leaving 8 bases between them. The CDR3 here is CASSRGATDTQYF. The CDR3 DNA sequence: TGTGCCAGCAGTCGCGGGGCCACAGATACGCAGTATTTT.

The chain joins TRBV19 to TRBJ2-7, with 8 bases aligning to TRBD1. V lost 2 bases, J lost 4 bases, and 7 bases stayed unmatched. The CDR3 is 15 amino acids. The germline V gene has CDR1 LNHDA and CDR2 SQIVND (reference sequence). The CDR3 sequence is CASSILAGGWYEQYF. CDR3 DNA sequence: TGTGCCAGTAGTATATTAGCAGGGGGCTGGTACGAGCAGTACTTC.

The V gene is TRBV27, the J gene TRBJ2-2; the D is unclear. The CDR3 is made up of 11 amino acids. Germline loops: CDR1 MNHEY, CDR2 SMNVEV (reference sequence). V lost 8 bases and J 7 bases, leaving 8 bases between the germline ends. The DNA of the CDR3 is TGTGCCAGCCGGTACGGCGGGGAGCTGTTTTTT. Translating it yields CASRYGGELFF.

CDR3 protein: CASSSRRAGKVPHTDTQYF. CDR3 nucleotide sequence: TGCGCCAGCAGCTCGCGGCGGGCTGGGAAGGTACCACACACAGATACGCAGTATTTT. This chain connects TRBV5-1 to TRBJ2-3, with TRBD2 as a possible D gene (5 bases). This CDR3 region has 19 residues. V lost 3 bases to trimming and J lost 2 bases, with 25 bases between them. Looked up from germline, CDR1 is SGHRS and CDR2 is YFSETQ.

The rearrangement links TRBV11-3 to TRBJ2-3; 8 bases are shared with TRBD1. The CDR3 spans 15 residues. Losses at the gene ends were 6 bases for V and 6 bases for J; bases not matched to a gene: 11. Germline V gives CDR1 SGHNT, CDR2 YENEEA. CDR3 in DNA: TGTGCCAGCAGAAAGGACAGGGTTGGATATGATACGCAGTATTTT. This gives the protein CASRKDRVGYDTQYF.

This clone is a singleton in its sample. The chain uses TRBV4-3 and TRBJ2-7; 9 bases map to TRBD1. Losses at the gene ends were 2 bases for V and 3 bases for J; bases not matched to a gene: 5. The CDR3 is made up of 15 amino acids. Germline V gene lookup returns CDR1 LGHNA and CDR2 YSLEER. The CDR3 coding sequence is TGCGCCAGCAGCCAAAGGACAGGGGTCGTCTACGAGCAGTACTTC. Translation: CASSQRTGVVYEQYF.

The gene calls are TRBV12-3 or TRBV12-4 and TRBJ2-1; no clear D gene. V lost 4 bases and J lost 7, with 11 bases in between. The CDR3 has 13 amino acids. The CDR3 spells CASSSDQRNEQFF. The DNA of the CDR3 is TGTGCCAGCAGTTCCGACCAGAGGAATGAGCAGTTCTTC.

This clone is a singleton in its sample. The rearrangement links TRBV9 to TRBJ2-1, with 13 bases matching TRBD2. After removal of 1 base from V and 2 bases from J, the junction contained 6 bases not matched to a gene. Germline loops: CDR1 SGDLS, CDR2 YYNGEE. The CDR3 has 18 residues. The CDR3, as DNA: TGTGCCAGCAGCGTAAATCCCACTAGCGGGGGGGCCTACAATGAGCAGTTCTTC. Residues: CASSVNPTSGGAYNEQFF.

The chain couples TRBV7-2 to TRBJ1-3, with a tentative D call TRBD1 (6 bases). Germline assignment: CDR1 SGHTA and CDR2 FQGNSA. The CDR3 totals 17 residues. V lost 6 bases and J 1 base, leaving 19 bases between the germline ends. Written as DNA, the CDR3 is TGTGCCAGCAGTCCGATAGGGGGTTCTTGGTCTGGAAACACCATATATTTT. This codes for CASSPIGGSWSGNTIYF.

CDR3 sequence: CASSYTGGRNEKLFF. The CDR3 nucleotides are TGTGCCAGCAGTTATACGGGGGGACGGAATGAAAAACTGTTTTTT. This rearrangement joins TRBV6-5 to TRBJ1-4; D is perhaps TRBD1 (5 bases). V shed 3 bases and J shed 5 bases, with 13 bases lying between them. The CDR3 length is 15 residues. The germline V gene encodes CDR1 MNHEY and CDR2 SVGAGI.

The V gene is TRBV6-1, the J gene TRBJ1-2; TRBD1 might be the D (5 bases). The germline gives CDR1 MNHNS, CDR2 SASEGT. CDR3 length: 16 residues. V lost 1 base, J lost 5 bases, and 17 bases lay in between. In DNA, the CDR3 is TGTGCCAGCAGTGAAGGGGCCCGGGGGGATTGGTATGGCTACACCTTC. As protein: CASSEGARGDWYGYTF.

The CDR3 sequence is CASSYVQGPNQPQHF. CDR3 nucleotides: TGTGCCAGCAGTTACGTACAGGGACCAAATCAGCCCCAGCATTTT. The chain combines TRBV6-2 or TRBV6-3 with TRBJ1-5, with D possibly being TRBD1 (6 bases). Per the germline V gene, CDR1 is MNHEY and CDR2 is SVGEGT. Trimming cost V 2 bases and J 4 bases, with 12 bases left between them. This CDR3 has 15 residues.

The rearrangement joins TRBV18 to TRBJ1-2; a possible D gene is TRBD1 (6 bases). This CDR3 region has 14 residues. Germline CDR1 reads KGHSH; CDR2 reads LQKENI. Trimming took off 0 bases at V and 2 bases at J, with 7 bases between the two ends. The CDR3 nucleotides read TGTGCCAGCTCACCACCGAGGGGGAACTATGGCTACACCTTC. It codes for CASSPPRGNYGYTF.

This chain joins TRBV7-2 and TRBJ2-7; TRBD1 matches 7 bases. The length of the CDR3 is 15 residues. V lost 5 bases, J lost 3 bases, and 10 bases stayed unmatched. The germline V gene has CDR1 SGHTA and CDR2 FQGNSA. The CDR3 sequence is CASSLTRQGVYEQYF. For the CDR3, the DNA is TGTGCCAGCAGCCTAACGAGACAGGGAGTCTACGAGCAGTACTTC.

The chain's CDR3 is CSGGRESPHNEQFF. For the CDR3, the DNA is TGCAGCGGCGGCCGAGAGTCCCCCCACAATGAGCAGTTCTTC. The V gene is TRBV29-1, the J gene TRBJ2-1; no firm D call. V lost 7 bases and J 5 bases, leaving 18 bases between the germline ends. The CDR3 spans 14 residues. The germline gives CDR1 SQVTM, CDR2 ANQGSEA.

The rearrangement joins TRBV11-2 to TRBJ2-7, with 9 bases aligning to TRBD1. J gave up 4 bases and V 5 bases, and 3 bases lay outside the gene matches. The CDR3 contains 13 residues. Germline V CDR1 and CDR2: SGHAT, FQNNGV. In nucleotides, the CDR3 is TGTGCCAGCAGCAAACAGGGGGCATACGAGCAGTACTTC. Protein product: CASSKQGAYEQYF.

The chain carries TRBV5-8 and TRBJ1-1, with D unresolved. The CDR3 totals 10 residues. V was cut by 4 bases and J by 6 bases, with 4 bases left in between. Germline V CDR1 and CDR2: SGHTS, YDEGEE. The CDR3 nucleotides read TGTGCCAGCAGCGACTCTGAAGCTTTCTTT. The encoded protein is CASSDSEAFF.

This clone was seen more than once but under ten times. V is TRBV5-1 and J is TRBJ1-5, with D unresolved. V was cut by 4 bases and J by 0 bases, with 5 bases left in between. Germline V CDR1 and CDR2: SGHRS, YFSETQ. This CDR3 is built from 13 residues. CDR3 nucleotide sequence: TGCGCCAGCAGCCCAGATAGCAATCAGCCCCAGCATTTT. Translated, it gives CASSPDSNQPQHF.

This rearrangement joins TRBV10-3 to TRBJ2-3; TRBD1 is a possible D gene (5 bases). V lost 10 bases to trimming and J lost 8 bases, with 16 bases between them. The CDR3 has 12 amino acids. Germline V CDR1 and CDR2: ENHRY, SYGVKD. As DNA, the CDR3 is TGTGCCACCGCCGGCAGGGATCTTACGCAGTATTTT. Residues: CATAGRDLTQYF.

Only one count was recorded for this clone. The V call is TRBV27, the J call TRBJ2-3; perhaps TRBD1 as D (5 bases). Per germline, CDR1 MNHEY and CDR2 SMNVEV (reference sequence). Trimming took off 2 bases at V and 4 bases at J, with 16 bases between the two ends. The CDR3 spans 16 residues. The CDR3 DNA follows: TGTGCCAGCAGTTTAGAGGTGGGCTTAGGGGCAGATACGCAGTATTTT. As protein: CASSLEVGLGADTQYF.

This chain joins TRBV4-3 and TRBJ1-6, with D maybe TRBD1 (6 bases). Trimming removed 0 bases at V and 5 bases at J, with 11 bases between. The CDR3 extends over 16 amino acids. CDR1 LGHNA and CDR2 YSLEER come from the germline V gene. CDR3 sequence (DNA): TGCGCCAGCAGCCAAGATTGGAACAGGGATAATTCACCCCTCCACTTT. Translating it yields CASSQDWNRDNSPLHF.

The chain has TRBV5-1 and TRBJ2-7; 8 bases are a match to TRBD1. The V segment lost 2 bases and the J segment 3 bases; nucleotides outside the gene matches: 1. CDR3 length: 13 residues. Germline V lookup: CDR1 SGHRS, CDR2 YFSETQ. CDR3 DNA: TGCGCCAGCAGCTTCGACAGGGGCTACGAGCAGTACTTC. Its protein product is CASSFDRGYEQYF. The entire variable domain, with the rest obtained from reference TRBV5-1 and TRBJ2-7, is as follows: KAGVTQTPRYLIKTRGQQVTLSCSPISGHRSVSWYQQTPGQGLQFLFEYFSETQRNKGNFPGRFSGRQFSNSRSEMNVSTLELGDSALYLCASSFDRGYEQYFGPGTRLTVT.

The chain uses TRBV6-5 and TRBJ2-6; D not resolved. This CDR3 comprises 13 residues. Germline assignment: CDR1 MNHEY and CDR2 SVGAGI. Trimming removed 6 bases from V and 1 base from J, with 4 bases in between. The CDR3 nucleotides read TGTGCCAGCAGCTCGTCTGGGGCCAACGTCCTGACTTTC. It translates to CASSSSGANVLTF.